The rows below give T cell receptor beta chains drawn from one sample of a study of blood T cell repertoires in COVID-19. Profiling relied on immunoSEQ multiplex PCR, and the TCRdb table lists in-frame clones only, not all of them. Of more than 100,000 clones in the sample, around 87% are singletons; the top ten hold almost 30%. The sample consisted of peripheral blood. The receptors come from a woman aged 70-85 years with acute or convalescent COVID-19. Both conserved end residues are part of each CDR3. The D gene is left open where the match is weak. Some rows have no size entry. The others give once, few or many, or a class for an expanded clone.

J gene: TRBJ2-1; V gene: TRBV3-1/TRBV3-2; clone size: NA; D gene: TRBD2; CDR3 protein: CASSQAGGPRNEQFF; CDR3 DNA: TGTGCCAGCAGCCAAGCGGGGGGGCCTCGAAATGAGCAGTTCTTC
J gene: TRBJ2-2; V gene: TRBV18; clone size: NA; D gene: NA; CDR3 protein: CASSPAGLANTGELFF; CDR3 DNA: TGTGCCAGCTCACCGGCAGGCTTAGCGAACACCGGGGAGCTGTTTTTT
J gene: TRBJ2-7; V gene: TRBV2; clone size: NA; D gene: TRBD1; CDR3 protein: CASREGTGGNEQYF; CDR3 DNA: TGTGCCAGCAGAGAGGGGACAGGGGGCAACGAGCAGTACTTC
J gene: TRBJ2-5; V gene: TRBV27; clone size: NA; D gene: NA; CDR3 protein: CASSASRDSETQYF; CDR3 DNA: TGTGCCAGCAGTGCTTCGCGGGACTCAGAGACCCAGTACTTC
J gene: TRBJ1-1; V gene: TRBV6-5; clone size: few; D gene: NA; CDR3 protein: CASSTGQTLNTEAFF; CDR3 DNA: TGTGCCAGCAGTACCGGACAGACTTTGAACACTGAAGCTTTCTTT
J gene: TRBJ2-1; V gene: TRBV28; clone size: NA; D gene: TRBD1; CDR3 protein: CASSLGTGAYNEQFF; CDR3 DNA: TGTGCCAGCAGTTTAGGGACAGGGGCCTACAATGAGCAGTTCTTC
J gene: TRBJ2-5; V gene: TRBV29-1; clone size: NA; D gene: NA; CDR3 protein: CSVARTSGETQYF; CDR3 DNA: TGCAGCGTTGCCCGGACATCTGGGGAGACCCAGTACTTC
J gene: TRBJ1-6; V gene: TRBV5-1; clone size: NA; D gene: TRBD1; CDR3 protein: CASSQGGNSPLHF; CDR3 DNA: TGCGCCAGCAGCCAGGGGGGCAATTCACCCCTCCACTTT
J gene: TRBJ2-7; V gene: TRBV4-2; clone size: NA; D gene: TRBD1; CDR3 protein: CASSGGQSSYEQYF; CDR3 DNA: TGTGCCAGCAGCGGGGGACAGAGCTCCTACGAGCAGTACTTC
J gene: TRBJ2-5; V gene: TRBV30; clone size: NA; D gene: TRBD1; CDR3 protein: CAWSVLLGQGAFETQYF; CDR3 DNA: TGTGCCTGGAGTGTACTGTTGGGACAGGGGGCATTCGAGACCCAGTACTTC
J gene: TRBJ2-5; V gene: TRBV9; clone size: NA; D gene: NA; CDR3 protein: CASSVVAGARVGQETQYF; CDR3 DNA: TGTGCCAGCAGCGTAGTTGCGGGGGCCCGGGTGGGACAAGAGACCCAGTACTTC
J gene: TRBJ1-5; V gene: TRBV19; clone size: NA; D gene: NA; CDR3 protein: CASSGRRDTYSNQPQHF; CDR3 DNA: TGTGCCAGTAGTGGTCGTCGGGACACCTATAGCAATCAGCCCCAGCATTTT
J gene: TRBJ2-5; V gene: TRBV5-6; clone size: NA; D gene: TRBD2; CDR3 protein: CASSLGGLAGWQETQYF; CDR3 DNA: TGTGCCAGCAGCTTGGGGGGACTAGCGGGGTGGCAAGAGACCCAGTACTTC
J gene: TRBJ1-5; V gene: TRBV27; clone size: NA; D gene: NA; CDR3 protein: CASSTGIGSFQPQHF; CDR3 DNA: TGTGCCAGCAGTACGGGAATCGGGTCCTTTCAGCCCCAGCATTTT
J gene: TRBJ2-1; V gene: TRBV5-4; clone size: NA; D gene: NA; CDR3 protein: CASSTLAGINNEQFF; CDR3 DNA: TGTGCCAGCAGCACGCTGGCGGGAATTAACAATGAGCAGTTCTTC
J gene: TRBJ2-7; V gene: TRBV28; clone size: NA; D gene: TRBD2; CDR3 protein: CASSRTSGGISEQYF; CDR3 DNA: TGTGCCAGCAGCAGGACTAGCGGGGGGATCAGCGAGCAGTACTTC
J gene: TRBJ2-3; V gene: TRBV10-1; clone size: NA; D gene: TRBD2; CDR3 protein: CASSTHRLAGMADTQYF; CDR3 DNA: TGCGCCAGCAGCACCCATAGACTAGCGGGGATGGCAGATACGCAGTATTTT
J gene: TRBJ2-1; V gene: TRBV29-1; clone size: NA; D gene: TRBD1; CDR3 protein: CSVSPGTGEDNEQFF; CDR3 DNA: TGCAGCGTTTCGCCCGGGACAGGGGAGGACAATGAGCAGTTCTTC
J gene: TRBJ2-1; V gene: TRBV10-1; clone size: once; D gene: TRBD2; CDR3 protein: CASSESSGGVDEQFF; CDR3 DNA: TGCGCCAGCAGTGAATCCAGCGGGGGGGTAGATGAGCAGTTCTTC
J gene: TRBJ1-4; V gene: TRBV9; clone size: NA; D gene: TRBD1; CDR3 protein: CASSALDRATNEKLFF; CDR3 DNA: TGTGCCAGCAGCGCCCTCGACAGGGCAACTAATGAAAAACTGTTTTTT
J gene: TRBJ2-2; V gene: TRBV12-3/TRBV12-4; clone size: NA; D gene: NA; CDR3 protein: CASSLSNTGELFF; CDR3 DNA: TGTGCCAGCAGCCTAAGTAACACCGGGGAGCTGTTTTTT
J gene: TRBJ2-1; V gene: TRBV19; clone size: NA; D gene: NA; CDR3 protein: CASSIGSHEQFF; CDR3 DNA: TGTGCCAGTAGTATAGGTAGTCATGAGCAGTTCTTC
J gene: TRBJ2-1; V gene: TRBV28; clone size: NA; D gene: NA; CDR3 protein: CASSTPGGTYNEQFF; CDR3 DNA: TGTGCCAGCAGTACACCAGGGGGGACTTACAATGAGCAGTTCTTC
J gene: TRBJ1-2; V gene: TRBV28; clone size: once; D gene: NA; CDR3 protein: CASSLTGSSYGYTF; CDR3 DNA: TGTGCCAGCAGTCTCACAGGCTCCTCCTATGGCTACACCTTC
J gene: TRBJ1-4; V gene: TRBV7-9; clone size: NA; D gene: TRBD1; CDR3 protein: CASSQGQGANEKLFF; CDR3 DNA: TGTGCCAGCAGCCAAGGACAGGGGGCTAATGAAAAACTGTTTTTT
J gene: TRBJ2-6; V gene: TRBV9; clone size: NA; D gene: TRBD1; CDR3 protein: CASSGGTGRSGANVLTF; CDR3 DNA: TGTGCCAGCAGCGGGGGGACAGGTCGCTCTGGGGCCAACGTCCTGACTTTC
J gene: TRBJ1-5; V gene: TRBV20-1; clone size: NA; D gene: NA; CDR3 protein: CSATDRWNQPQHF; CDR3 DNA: TGCAGTGCTACTGACAGATGGAATCAGCCCCAGCATTTT
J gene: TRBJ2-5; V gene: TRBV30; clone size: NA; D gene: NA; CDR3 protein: CAWSVPFGGRMETQYF; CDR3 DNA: TGTGCCTGGAGTGTACCTTTCGGGGGGCGAATGGAGACCCAGTACTTC
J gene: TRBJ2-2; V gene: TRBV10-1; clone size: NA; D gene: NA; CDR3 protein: CASTTVVRSGELFF; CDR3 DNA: TGCGCCAGCACCACTGTCGTGAGGTCCGGGGAGCTGTTTTTT
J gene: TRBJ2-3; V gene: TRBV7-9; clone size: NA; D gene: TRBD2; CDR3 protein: CASSYTSGGSKDTQYF; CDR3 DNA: TGTGCCAGCAGCTATACTAGCGGGGGGAGTAAAGATACGCAGTATTTT
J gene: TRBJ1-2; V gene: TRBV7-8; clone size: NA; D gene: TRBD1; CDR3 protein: CASSAIGQEDGYTF; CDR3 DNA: TGTGCCAGCAGCGCAATAGGACAGGAGGATGGCTACACCTTC
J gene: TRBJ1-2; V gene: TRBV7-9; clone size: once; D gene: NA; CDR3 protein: CASSLEESFGYGYTF; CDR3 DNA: TGTGCCAGCAGCTTAGAGGAGTCGTTCGGCTATGGCTACACCTTC
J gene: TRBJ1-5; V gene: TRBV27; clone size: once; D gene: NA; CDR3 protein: CASSFLEGNQPQHF; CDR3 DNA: TGTGCCAGCAGTTTTTTGGAGGGCAATCAGCCCCAGCATTTT
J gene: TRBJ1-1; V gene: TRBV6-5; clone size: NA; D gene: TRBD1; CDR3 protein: CASKRQGTEAFF; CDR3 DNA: TGTGCCAGCAAAAGACAGGGGACTGAAGCTTTCTTT
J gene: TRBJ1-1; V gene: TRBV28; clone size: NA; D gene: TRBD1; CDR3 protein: CASSPTDRFKNTEAFF; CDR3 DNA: TGTGCCAGCAGTCCCACGGACAGGTTTAAAAACACTGAAGCTTTCTTT
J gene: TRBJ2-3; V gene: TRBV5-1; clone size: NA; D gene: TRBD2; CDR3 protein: CASSLSGTRGTDTQYF; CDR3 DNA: TGCGCCAGCAGCTTGTCCGGGACTAGGGGGACAGATACGCAGTATTTT
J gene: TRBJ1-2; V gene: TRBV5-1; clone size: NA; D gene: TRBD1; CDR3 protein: CASSQGDGTNYGYTF; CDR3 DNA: TGCGCCAGCAGCCAGGGGGACGGAACTAACTATGGCTACACCTTC
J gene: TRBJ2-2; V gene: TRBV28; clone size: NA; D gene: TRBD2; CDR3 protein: CASRGAGANTGELFF; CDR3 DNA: TGTGCCAGCAGGGGAGCGGGAGCGAACACCGGGGAGCTGTTTTTT
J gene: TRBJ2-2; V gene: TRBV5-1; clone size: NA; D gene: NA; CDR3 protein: CASSSPRTGELFF; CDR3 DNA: TGCGCCAGCAGCTCCCCGAGGACCGGGGAGCTGTTTTTT
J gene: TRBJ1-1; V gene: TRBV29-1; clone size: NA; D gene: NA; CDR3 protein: CSATEFRAFF; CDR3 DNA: TGCAGCGCTACAGAGTTTCGAGCTTTCTTT
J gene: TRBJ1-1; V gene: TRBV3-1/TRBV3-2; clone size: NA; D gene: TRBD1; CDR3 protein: CASSRTGRNTEAFF; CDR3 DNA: TGTGCCAGCAGCCGGACAGGGAGGAACACTGAAGCTTTCTTT
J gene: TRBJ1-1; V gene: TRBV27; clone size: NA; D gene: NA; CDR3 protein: CASSLVRNTEAFF; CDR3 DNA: TGTGCCAGCAGTTTAGTCCGGAACACTGAAGCTTTCTTT
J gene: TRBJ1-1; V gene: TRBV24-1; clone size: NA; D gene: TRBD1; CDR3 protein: CATSDSLTGGTEAFF; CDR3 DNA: TGTGCCACCAGTGATTCCCTGACAGGGGGCACCGAAGCTTTCTTT
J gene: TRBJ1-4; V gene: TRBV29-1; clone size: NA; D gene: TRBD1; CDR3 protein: CSVPGQGRRNEKLFF; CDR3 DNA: TGCAGCGTCCCCGGACAGGGCCGGAGGAATGAAAAACTGTTTTTT
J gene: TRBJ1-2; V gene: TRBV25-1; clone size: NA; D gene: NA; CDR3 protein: CASTPLGGANGYTF; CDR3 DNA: TGTGCCAGCACTCCCCTCGGGGGGGCGAACGGCTACACCTTC
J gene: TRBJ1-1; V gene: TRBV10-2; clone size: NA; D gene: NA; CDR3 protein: CASSGQSAEAFF; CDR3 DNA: TGCGCCAGCTCTGGACAGAGCGCTGAAGCTTTCTTT
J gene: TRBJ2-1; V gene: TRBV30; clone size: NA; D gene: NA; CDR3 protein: CAWSPGDNEQFF; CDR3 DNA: TGTGCCTGGAGCCCGGGAGACAATGAGCAGTTCTTC